The count of the clone carrying this T cell receptor (beta chain) is one. The entry originates in a study of blood T cell repertoires in COVID-19. At the level of the study: Both acute and convalescent COVID-19 samples were obtained from the United States, Italy and Spain. T cells, B-cell-depleted T cells, or PBMCs supplied cDNA or gDNA.

Original data processing: Using reference gene primer amplification, nucleated cell counts were estimated. The repertoire was sequenced with immunoSEQ multiplex PCR; TCRdb's copy has only in-frame clones and lacks some. V and J calls and clone size come straight from that table; D and trimming were deduced from the DNA. The data show 130,000 or so clones, roughly 83% seen once. This CDR3 spans 14 amino acids. Germline CDR1 is MNHEY and CDR2 is SVGAGI. V was trimmed by 6 bases and J by 4 bases, leaving 13 bases between them. This chain links TRBV6-5 with TRBJ1-5, with unresolved D. Sequences were obtained from peripheral blood. The origin of this receptor is a man in his fifties or sixties with acute or convalescent COVID-19. CDR3 nucleotide sequence: TGTGCCAGCAGCCCCCACCGGGGAAATCAGCCCCAGCATTTT. This codes for CASSPHRGNQPQHF.